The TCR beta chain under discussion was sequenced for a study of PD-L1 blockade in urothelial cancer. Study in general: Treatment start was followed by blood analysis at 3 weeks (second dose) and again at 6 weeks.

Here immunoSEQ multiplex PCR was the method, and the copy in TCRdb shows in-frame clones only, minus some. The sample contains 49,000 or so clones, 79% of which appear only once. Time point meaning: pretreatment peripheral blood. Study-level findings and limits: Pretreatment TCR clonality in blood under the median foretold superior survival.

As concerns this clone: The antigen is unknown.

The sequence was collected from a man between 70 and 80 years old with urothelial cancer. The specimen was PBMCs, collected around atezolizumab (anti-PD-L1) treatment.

The CDR3 spells CASSPTSGRVLGQFF. CDR3 bases: TGTGCCAGCAGCCCCACTAGCGGGAGGGTCCTAGGGCAGTTCTTC. The V gene is TRBV6-5, the J gene TRBJ2-1; 13 bases fit TRBD2. Losses at the gene ends were 6 bases for V and 12 bases for J; bases not matched to a gene: 11. Germline values: CDR1 MNHEY, CDR2 SVGAGI. This CDR3 has 15 amino acids.